One and the same sample provided the 10 T cell receptor beta chains below, sequenced in a study of T cells in localized non-small cell lung cancer. TCRdb keeps only in-frame clones here, not all; method: immunoSEQ multiplex PCR. The data hold under 55,000 clones, with 60% to 85% observed a single time. The material sequenced was PBMCs, taken before any cancer treatment. These receptors all stem from a woman aged 40-69 years with stage II lung adenocarcinoma.

The V call is TRBV21-1, the J call TRBJ1-1. TRBV21-1 is described as a pseudogene. There are 10 residues in the CDR3. As DNA, the CDR3 is TGTGCCGGCGCGTACACTGAAGCTTTCTTT. This gives the protein CAGAYTEAFF.

This clone has only a few counts. The chain links TRBV19 to TRBJ1-1, with TRBD1 as a possible D gene (6 bases). The CDR3 is 13 amino acids. Germline lookup yields CDR1 LNHDA and CDR2 SQIVND (reference sequence). V lost 5 bases and J 0 bases, leaving 7 bases between the germline ends. The CDR3 nucleotides are TGTGCCAGTAGTGGGGACATGAACACTGAAGCTTTCTTT. Its protein product is CASSGDMNTEAFF.

V gene TRBV19 combines with J gene TRBJ2-3; 9 bases agree with TRBD2. In germline, CDR1 is LNHDA, CDR2 SQIVND (reference sequence). The J segment lost 13 bases and the V segment lost 0 bases, leaving 8 bases of the junction unmatched. This CDR3 has 14 amino acids. The CDR3 spells CASSIDQGAGGEYF. CDR3 nucleotides: TGTGCCAGTAGTATAGATCAGGGAGCGGGGGGAGAGTATTTT.

V usage is TRBV5-4 and J usage is TRBJ2-2; D not resolved. CDR1 is SGHNT and CDR2 is YYREEE in the germline V gene (reference sequence). The CDR3 covers 15 residues. V was trimmed by 6 bases and J by 0 bases, leaving 12 bases between them. The DNA for the CDR3 is TGTGCCAGCACCCCTCGGCCGGCGAACACCGGGGAGCTGTTTTTT. Protein sequence: CASTPRPANTGELFF.

The rearrangement uses TRBV5-1 and TRBJ1-4, with 10 bases fitting TRBD1. Germline V gene lookup returns CDR1 SGHRS and CDR2 YFSETQ. V was clipped by 4 bases and J by 0 bases; unmatched bases: 3. CDR3 size: 16 residues. The CDR3 region is CASSPGQGATNEKLFF. The CDR3 DNA follows: TGCGCCAGCAGCCCCGGACAGGGGGCAACTAATGAAAAACTGTTTTTT.

V gene TRBV30 combines with J gene TRBJ2-5; D call uncertain. Germline lookup yields CDR1 GTSNPN and CDR2 SVGIG (reference sequence). V was pared by 0 bases and J by 5 bases, with 4 bases between. The CDR3 contains 11 residues. The CDR3, as DNA: TGTGCCTGGAGTGTACAGGAGACCCAGTACTTC. Protein sequence: CAWSVQETQYF. The full variable domain, its missing parts supplied by reference TRBV30 and TRBJ2-5, is SQTIHQWPATLVQPVGSPLSLECTVEGTSNPNLYWYRQAAGRGLQLLFYSVGIGQISSEVPQNLSASRPQDRQFILSSKKLLLSDSGFYLCAWSVQETQYFGPGTRLLVL.

This chain links TRBV14 with TRBJ2-1; TRBD2 is a possible D gene (5 bases). The V end lost 4 bases, the J end lost 2 bases, and 9 bases lay between the germline ends. The CDR3 has 14 amino acids. The germline V gene has CDR1 SGHDN and CDR2 FVKESK. The CDR3 DNA sequence: TGTGCCAGCAGCCCCCACGGGACCTACAATGAGCAGTTCTTC. It encodes CASSPHGTYNEQFF.

The chain uses TRBV7-3 and TRBJ1-1, with 9 bases fitting TRBD1. The germline V gene encodes CDR1 SGHTA and CDR2 FQGTGA. The CDR3 length is 15 residues. V gave up 1 base and J gave up 4 bases; unmatched junction bases: 4. The CDR3 loop is CASSLSGQGSTEAFF. CDR3 in DNA: TGTGCCAGCAGCTTAAGTGGACAGGGGAGCACTGAAGCTTTCTTT.

The chain couples TRBV19 to TRBJ2-7; possibly TRBD1 for D (7 bases). V lost 3 bases and J lost 4, with 16 bases in between. This CDR3 has 15 residues. Germline V gene lookup returns CDR1 LNHDA and CDR2 SQIVND (reference sequence). The DNA of the CDR3 is TGTGCCAGTAGTATCAACCCAGCAGGGGGGTACGAGCAGTACTTC. It specifies CASSINPAGGYEQYF.

This chain links TRBV18 with TRBJ1-2, with D perhaps matching TRBD1 (5 bases). V was pared by 2 bases and J by 4 bases, with 17 bases between. The germline CDR1 and CDR2 sequences are KGHSH and LQKENI. The CDR3 totals 16 residues. CDR3 nucleotides: TGTGCCAGCTCACCAATAAGCGTCGGGACTTTCTATGGCTACACCTTC. This codes for CASSPISVGTFYGYTF.